Below are 22 T cell receptor beta chains sequenced from a single sample in a study of tumor-infiltrating lymphocytes in primary liver carcinoma. Production of TCR beta cDNA used approximately 0.55 ug total RNA together with a constant-region primer. TCR beta libraries came from three nested multiplex PCR rounds using slightly modified ARM-PCR. TRBV1-TRBV30 forward primers and a C-beta reverse primer were used in the first two PCR rounds, which each ran for approximately 11 cycles. TCRdb re-called the multiplex PCR reads through MiXCR, storing one row per CDR3 protein. The sample records fewer than 400,000 distinct CDR3 sequences, 58% being singletons. Unsorted whole blood yielded blood RNA, and germline DNA was extracted as well. The specimen sequenced was peripheral blood. These receptors all stem from a woman younger than 45 with primary liver carcinoma and hepatitis B virus infection.

This clonotype was seen a few times. The V call is TRBV7-8, the J call TRBJ2-4; TRBD2 agrees at 7 bases. This CDR3 has 16 residues. Per germline, CDR1 SGHVS and CDR2 FQNEAQ. After removal of 5 bases from V and 3 bases from J, the junction contained 10 bases not matched to a gene. The CDR3 region is CASSPWTSVVKNIQYF. The CDR3 DNA sequence: TGTGCCAGCAGCCCTTGGACTAGTGTCGTCAAAAACATTCAGTACTTC.

Concerning this clonotype: This may be a read error: a much more frequent sequence differs by one nucleotide. V usage is TRBV4-3 and J usage is TRBJ1-3; D is possibly TRBD1 (5 bases). The CDR3 loop spans 17 amino acids. Per germline, CDR1 LGHNA and CDR2 YSLEER. CDR3 protein: CASSPSGRLDSGNTVYF. CDR3 nucleotide sequence: TGCGCCAGCAGCCCCTCGGGGCGGCTCGATTCTGGAAACACCGTATATTTT.

For this clonotype: The conserved final phenylalanine or tryptophan is absent from the CDR3, which likely points to a read error. This rearrangement joins TRBV11-3 to TRBJ1-2, with D maybe TRBD1 (5 bases). The CDR3 covers 14 residues. The germline gives CDR1 SGHNT, CDR2 YENEEA. The CDR3 DNA sequence: TGTGCCAGCAACTTATCGGGGGGTAACTATGGCTACACCCTC. This codes for CASNLSGGNYGYTL.

Notes on this clonotype: This clone may be a read error of a much larger clone one base away. The chain recombines TRBV4-2 with TRBJ2-7, with 9 bases fitting TRBD2. This CDR3 has 17 amino acids. The ends lost 5 bases at V and 9 bases at J; junction bases unmatched: 20. In germline, CDR1 is LGHNA, CDR2 YNFKEQ. The CDR3 nucleotides are TGTGCCAGCAGCGGGCAGGAACTAGGAATAGCGGGAGTAGTGCAGTACTTC. This gives the protein CASSGQELGIAGVVQYF.

About this clonotype itself: This clone may be a read error of a much larger clone one base away. The genes are TRBV12-3 or TRBV12-4 and TRBJ2-5; D is tentatively TRBD1 or TRBD2 (5 bases each). CDR3 length: 14 amino acids. Trimming stripped 10 bases from V and 5 bases from J, with 20 bases between. CDR3 region: CAITQSVGRETQYF. As DNA, the CDR3 is TGTGCCATCACCCAATCGGTGGGACGGGAGACCCAGTACTTC.

This clonotype came up a few times. V gene TRBV7-9 combines with J gene TRBJ2-1; D is unclear. The CDR3 spans 15 residues. The V end lost 1 base, the J end lost 0 bases, and 7 bases lay between the germline ends. From germline, CDR1 is SEHNR and CDR2 FQNEAQ (reference sequence). The CDR3 is CASSLVPSSYNEQFF. CDR3 DNA sequence: TGTGCCAGCAGCTTAGTTCCTAGCTCCTACAATGAGCAGTTCTTC.

Points on this clonotype: With a much larger clone just one base away, this may be a read error. CDR3 amino acids: CASSWDRGPANTGELLF. The CDR3 DNA follows: TGTGCCAGCAGCTGGGACAGGGGCCCTGCGAACACCGGGGAGCTGCTTTTT. The chain recombines TRBV11-2 with TRBJ2-2; 10 nucleotides agree with TRBD1. From germline, CDR1 is SGHAT and CDR2 FQNNGV. CDR3 length: 17 residues. Looking up the rest from reference TRBV11-2 and TRBJ2-2 gives the full variable domain: EAGVAQSPRYKIIEKRQSVAFWCNPISGHATLYWYQQILGQGPKLLIQFQNNGVVDDSQLPKDRFSAERLKGVDSTLKIQPAKLEDSAVYLCASSWDRGPANTGELLFGEGSRLTVL.

Concerning this clonotype: Germline and junction disagree at one end, which may indicate a read error. CDR3 in DNA: TGTGCCAGCACCCCGGGACGCGGCTTCATGCGGGCCGGAAACTCCATATATTTT. This encodes CASTPGRGFMRAGNSIYF. V usage is TRBV2 and J usage is TRBJ1-3, with TRBD1 as a possible D gene (5 bases). The germline CDR1 and CDR2 sequences are SNHLY and FYNNEI. The CDR3 loop spans 18 amino acids.

The chain carries TRBV7-9 and TRBJ1-2, with D tentatively TRBD1 (6 bases). The CDR3 spans 14 residues. Germline assignment: CDR1 SEHNR and CDR2 FQNEAQ (reference sequence). Trimming pared 3 bases from V and 3 bases from J, leaving 11 bases between. The DNA of the CDR3 is TGTGCCAGCAGCTTTCAGGGGTCTGACTATGGCTACACCTTC. It codes for CASSFQGSDYGYTF. Filled out from reference TRBV7-9 and TRBJ1-2, the complete variable domain reads DTGVSQNPRHKITKRGQNVTFRCDPISEHNRLYWYRQTLGQGPEFLTYFQNEAQLEKSRLLSDRFSAERPKGSFSTLEIQRTEQGDSAMYLCASSFQGSDYGYTFGSGTRLTVV.

This clonotype was recorded only once. One end of the junction does not line up with germline, which may come from a read error. The CDR3 nucleotides are TGTGCCAGCAGCCGAGCATACGGGAGGATCACAGATATGCAGTATTTT. It specifies CASSRAYGRITDMQYF. The genes are TRBV11-2 and TRBJ2-3; the match to TRBD2 covers 7 bases. The CDR3 is 16 amino acids. Germline values: CDR1 SGHAT, CDR2 FQNNGV.

A word on this clonotype: The junction shows a germline mismatch at one end, possibly a read error. V gene TRBV12-3 or TRBV12-4 combines with J gene TRBJ2-7; D could derive from TRBD1 or TRBD2 (5 bases each). The CDR3 loop spans 13 amino acids. The DNA of the CDR3 is TGTGTCAGCAGCCGGGACGGAAACTACGAGCAGTACTTC. It is translated as CVSSRDGNYEQYF.

This clonotype was picked up one time. The chain links TRBV12-3 or TRBV12-4 to TRBJ2-2, with TRBD2 as a possible D gene (5 bases). V gave up 11 bases and J gave up 6 bases, with 22 bases separating them. This CDR3 spans 15 amino acids. Written as DNA, the CDR3 is TGTGCCGGCACGGAGGTCGGCCACAGTCCCGGGGAGCTGTTTTTT. Its protein product is CAGTEVGHSPGELFF.

With regard to this clonotype: An end of the junction does not agree with germline; a read error may underlie this. The rearrangement links TRBV29-1 to TRBJ2-1; 12 nucleotides align to TRBD2. Germline values: CDR1 SQVTM, CDR2 ANQGSEA. The CDR3 extends over 13 amino acids. CDR3 amino acids: CSAGLAGHNEQFF. CDR3 sequence (DNA): TGCAGCGCCGGACTAGCGGGACACAATGAACAGTTCTTC.

V usage is TRBV7-8 and J usage is TRBJ2-3, with D perhaps TRBD1 (5 bases). CDR3 length: 14 residues. Germline V lookup: CDR1 SGHVS, CDR2 FQNEAQ. V was pared by 1 base and J by 5 bases, with 10 bases between. CDR3 residues: CASSLVRAQDTQYF. In DNA, the CDR3 is TGTGCCAGCAGCTTAGTCAGGGCCCAAGATACGCAGTATTTT.

Note on this clonotype: This could be a read error, since a much larger clone is one nucleotide away. The chain employs TRBV4-1 and TRBJ2-7; the match to TRBD2 covers 8 bases. From germline, CDR1 is MGHRA and CDR2 YSYEKL. With 8 bases clipped from V and 4 bases from J, the junction kept 13 bases outside the gene matches. The CDR3 is 15 amino acids. In DNA form, the CDR3 reads TGCGCCAGCGGACTACGACTTAGCGGGATATACGAGCAGTACTTC. Translation: CASGLRLSGIYEQYF.

This rearrangement joins TRBV4-2 to TRBJ2-4, with 10 bases lining up with TRBD2. The CDR3 sequence is 19 residues long. The ends lost 1 base at V and 0 bases at J; junction bases unmatched: 9. The germline V gene encodes CDR1 LGHNA and CDR2 YNFKEQ. DNA for the CDR3: TGTGCCAGCAGCCAAGGGGGGAGCGGGAGGGCCATAGCCAAAAACATTCAGTACTTC. As protein: CASSQGGSGRAIAKNIQYF.

With respect to this clonotype: One base away lies a much larger clone, so this may be a sequencing read error. J is TRBJ2-7 and V is TRBV14, with unresolved D. The V gene's germline CDR1 is SGHDN and CDR2 FVKESK. The CDR3 has 11 residues. Trimming took 7 bases from V and 4 from J, leaving 8 bases between them. CDR3 DNA sequence: TGTGCCAGCAATCAGATGTACGAGCAGTACTTC. As protein: CASNQMYEQYF.

This chain joins TRBV7-9 and TRBJ2-3, with D perhaps matching TRBD2 (6 bases). Trimming removed 7 bases at V and 2 bases at J, with 19 bases between. From germline, CDR1 is SEHNR and CDR2 FQNEAQ (reference sequence). CDR3 length: 16 residues. The CDR3 here is CASNYGLATFTDTQYF. The CDR3 DNA reads as TGTGCCAGCAACTACGGCCTAGCGACCTTCACAGATACGCAGTATTTT.

Remarks on this clonotype: A junction end diverges from the germline sequence, so it may reflect a read error. The chain recombines TRBV7-9 with TRBJ2-3; D is perhaps TRBD1 or TRBD2 (7 bases each). Germline V gives CDR1 SEHNR, CDR2 FQNEAQ (reference sequence). This CDR3 is built from 19 residues. CDR3 nucleotides: TGTGCCAGCAGCTTCTGGAAATGGGAGGGACAGATCAATACAGATACTCAGTATTTT. Translation gives CASSFWKWEGQINTDTQYF. Supplemented by reference TRBV7-9 and TRBJ2-3, the full variable domain reads DTGVSQNPRHKITKRGQNVTFRCDPISEHNRLYWYRQTLGQGPEFLTYFQNEAQLEKSRLLSDRFSAERPKGSFSTLEIQRTEQGDSAMYLCASSFWKWEGQINTDTQYFGPGTRLTVL.

With respect to this clonotype: A junction end diverges from the germline sequence, so it may reflect a read error. The V call is TRBV6-7, the J call TRBJ2-7; D remains unclear. TRBV6-7 is reported as an ORF; its role is uncertain. This CDR3 comprises 11 residues. The CDR3 loop reads CAGSSLPAQYF. The DNA for the CDR3 is TGTGCCGGCAGTTCCCTCCCCGCGCAGTACTTC.

This clonotype occurred many times. This chain uses TRBV4-3 with TRBJ2-3; the D is unclear. The length of the CDR3 is 15 residues. Germline values: CDR1 LGHNA, CDR2 YSLEER. V shed 1 base and J shed 6 bases, with 14 bases lying between them. CDR3 protein: CASSQGHSGADTQYF. The CDR3 coding sequence is TGCGCCAGCAGCCAAGGGCATAGTGGCGCGGATACGCAGTATTTT.

Concerning this clonotype: An end of the junction differs from the germline gene, which may be a read error. The chain has TRBV12-3 or TRBV12-4 and TRBJ1-6, with TRBD1 as a possible D gene (5 bases). The CDR3 is 12 residues long. CDR3 protein: CASRDSNSPFHF. For the CDR3, the DNA is TGTGCCAGCCGGGACTCGAATTCACCCTTCCACTTT.